This is a list of T cell receptor beta chains from one sample in a study of PD-1 blockade in classical Hodgkin lymphoma. The repertoire was sequenced with immunoSEQ multiplex PCR; TCRdb's copy has only in-frame clones and lacks some. The table lists some 2,000 clones, roughly 70% of them singletons, with roughly 32% in the top ten. The sample was CD8+ T cells from blood, taken at baseline. The source is a human donor with classical Hodgkin lymphoma. Both conserved end residues are part of each CDR3. A D gene is named only where the DNA matches it firmly. Only part of the rows carry a size: once, few, many, or a class if the clone is expanded.

. | TRBJ2-3 | TRBV6-5 | TRBD2 | CASSYSPGGVDTQYF | TGTGCCAGCAGTTACTCCCCGGGGGGGGTGGATACGCAGTATTTT
once | TRBJ1-1 | TRBV28 | . | CASSSTVLRTVLLNTEAFF | TGTGCCAGCAGTTCAACCGTCCTCCGAACCGTTCTTTTGAACACTGAAGCTTTCTTT
. | TRBJ2-1 | TRBV9 | TRBD1 | CASSDSLRQGTSNEQFF | TGTGCCAGCAGCGACTCTTTGCGACAGGGGACGAGCAATGAGCAGTTCTTC
. | TRBJ1-2 | TRBV9 | . | CASSVALRGGYTF | TGTGCCAGCAGCGTAGCCCTAAGGGGGGGCTACACCTTC
. | TRBJ2-5 | TRBV7-1 | . | CASSPRGSQETQYF | TGTGCCAGCAGCCCTAGGGGGTCGCAAGAGACCCAGTACTTC
few | TRBJ2-1 | TRBV6-5 | . | CASNPIWSYNEQFF | TGTGCCAGCAACCCGATTTGGTCCTACAATGAGCAGTTCTTC
. | TRBJ1-1 | TRBV6-5 | . | CASSYSEDTEAFF | TGTGCCAGCAGTTACTCGGAGGACACTGAAGCTTTCTTT
few | TRBJ2-2 | TRBV5-4 | . | CASSLGVGRRLSGELFF | TGTGCCAGCAGCTTGGGAGTCGGCAGGAGGCTGTCCGGGGAGCTGTTTTTT
. | TRBJ2-5 | TRBV4-1 | . | CASSQEQAEQETQYF | TGCGCCAGCAGCCAAGAACAAGCGGAACAAGAGACCCAGTACTTC
. | TRBJ2-3 | TRBV28 | . | CASSFVAGTDTQYF | TGTGCCAGCAGTTTCGTGGCGGGGACAGATACGCAGTATTTT
. | TRBJ1-5 | TRBV28 | TRBD1 | CASSQTGAGQPQHF | TGTGCCAGCAGTCAAACAGGGGCGGGTCAGCCCCAGCATTTT
. | TRBJ1-4 | TRBV16 | TRBD1 | CASSQGQGNNEKLFF | TGTGCCAGCAGCCAGGGACAGGGGAATAATGAAAAACTGTTTTTT
once | TRBJ2-5 | TRBV7-2 | . | CASSPRGSQETQYF | TGTGCCAGCAGCCCTAGGGGGTCGCAAGAGACCCAGTACTTC
. | TRBJ1-2 | TRBV30 | . | CAWSPGNYGYTF | TGTGCCTGGAGTCCGGGGAACTATGGCTACACCTTC
large | TRBJ1-2 | TRBV6-6 | . | CASSQEDRPLGEGYTF | TGTGCCAGCAGCCAAGAGGACAGACCCTTGGGCGAAGGCTACACCTTC
. | TRBJ1-1 | TRBV6-1 | . | CASSGPGGKTEAFF | TGTGCCAGCAGTGGACCCGGGGGGAAGACTGAAGCTTTCTTT
. | TRBJ2-7 | TRBV7-2 | . | CASSTGRGAREQYF | TGTGCCAGCAGCACCGGCCGCGGGGCGCGCGAGCAGTACTTC
. | TRBJ2-5 | TRBV27 | . | CASSFQGYQETQYF | TGTGCCAGCAGTTTCCAGGGGTACCAAGAGACCCAGTACTTC
. | TRBJ2-1 | TRBV29-1 | . | CSVEGQGGLHYNEQFF | TGCAGCGTTGAGGGGCAGGGGGGACTCCACTACAATGAGCAGTTCTTC
. | TRBJ2-5 | TRBV11-2 | . | CASSFEAVWWDQETQYF | TGTGCCAGCAGCTTCGAAGCGGTGTGGTGGGACCAAGAGACCCAGTACTTC